One sample yielded the 30 T cell receptor beta chains listed below, sequenced in a study of cytotoxic CD8 clonotypes in ibrutinib-treated CLL. Profiled with immunoSEQ multiplex PCR; TCRdb holds only in-frame clones, not every one. The sample consists of under 300,000 clones, 60% to 75% of them appearing once. Specimen: PBMCs, collected after 24 months of ibrutinib treatment. These receptors were obtained from a human donor with chronic lymphocytic leukemia.

The J gene is TRBJ1-5, the V gene TRBV27; possible D gene TRBD1, 5 bases. V was clipped by 2 bases and J by 7 bases, with 12 bases between them. Germline V gene lookup returns CDR1 MNHEY and CDR2 SMNVEV (reference sequence). The length of the CDR3 is 14 residues. CDR3 in amino acids: CASSLDRTQQPQHF. The DNA of the CDR3 is TGTGCCAGCAGTTTAGACAGAACTCAACAGCCCCAGCATTTT.

This chain connects TRBV7-6 to TRBJ1-3; D possibly corresponds to TRBD1 (6 bases). Germline assignment: CDR1 SGHVS and CDR2 FNYEAQ. The CDR3 has 15 amino acids. The V end lost 3 bases, the J end lost 2 bases, and 11 bases lay between the germline ends. The DNA of the CDR3 is TGTGCCAGCAGCTTCCACTGGGGGCCTGGAAACACCATATATTTT. It codes for CASSFHWGPGNTIYF.

This clone appeared a few times. V and J are TRBV25-1 and TRBJ1-2; D ambiguous. Trimming took 0 bases from V and 8 from J, leaving 10 bases between them. Germline CDR1 is MGHDK and CDR2 is SYGVNS. This CDR3 contains 13 residues. Written as DNA, the CDR3 is TGTGCCAGCAGTGAATATATTGGGCTCGGCTACACCTTC. Translated: CASSEYIGLGYTF.

The V gene is TRBV6-6, the J gene TRBJ1-5; D unclear. CDR3 length equals 11 residues. Germline V gives CDR1 MNHNY, CDR2 SVGAGI (reference sequence). Trimming took 2 bases from V and 8 from J, leaving 4 bases between them. For the CDR3, the DNA is TGTGCCAGCAGTTACGGGGAGCCCCAGCATTTT. Residues: CASSYGEPQHF.

This clone has just a few counts. J is TRBJ2-7 and V is TRBV6-5; perhaps TRBD1 as D (6 bases). Looked up from germline, CDR1 is MNHEY and CDR2 is SVGAGI. Trimming cost V 3 bases and J 6 bases, with 15 bases left between them. The length of the CDR3 is 14 residues. The CDR3 nucleotides read TGTGCCAGCAGTTATGGTTCCCAGGGGATCGAGCAGTACTTC. This sequence encodes CASSYGSQGIEQYF.

This clone has only one observation. The chain couples TRBV19 to TRBJ2-3, with 7 positions matching TRBD1. From germline, CDR1 is LNHDA and CDR2 SQIVND (reference sequence). The V gene end was trimmed by 4 bases and the J gene end by 1 base; junction bases not matched to a gene: 8. The CDR3 sequence is 16 residues long. The DNA of the CDR3 is TGTGCCAGTAGTAAACTACAGGGGACGGGCACAGATACGCAGTATTTT. Translated, it gives CASSKLQGTGTDTQYF.

The chain has TRBV6-1 and TRBJ1-5, with D perhaps TRBD1 (5 bases). V dropped 2 bases and J dropped 2 bases, with 13 bases sitting between them. Per the germline V gene, CDR1 is MNHNS and CDR2 is SASEGT. This CDR3 comprises 16 residues. CDR3 in DNA: TGTGCCAGCAGTGAAATGGCAGGGAGGGGCAATCAGCCCCAGCATTTT. Its translation: CASSEMAGRGNQPQHF.

The rearrangement joins TRBV11-3 to TRBJ2-3; 8 nucleotides line up with TRBD1. With 7 bases clipped from V and 5 bases from J, the junction kept 5 bases outside the gene matches. Germline loops: CDR1 SGHNT, CDR2 YENEEA. There are 13 residues in the CDR3. The chain's CDR3 is CASKGQGKDTQYF. The CDR3, as DNA: TGTGCCAGCAAAGGACAGGGCAAAGATACGCAGTATTTT.

This rearrangement joins TRBV11-1 to TRBJ2-7; a weak D match, TRBD1 (6 bases). V lost 4 bases to trimming and J lost 4 bases, with 8 bases between them. The CDR3 consists of 12 residues. In germline, CDR1 is SGHAT, CDR2 FQDESV (reference sequence). CDR3 in amino acids: CASSSDSYEQYF. The CDR3 nucleotides read TGTGCCAGCAGCTCGGACAGTTACGAGCAGTACTTC.

The chain carries TRBV28 and TRBJ1-4; D unclear. V lost 7 bases to trimming and J lost 5 bases, with 14 bases between them. This CDR3 comprises 14 residues. Looked up from germline, CDR1 is MDHEN and CDR2 is SYDVKM. The CDR3 coding sequence is TGTGCCAGCATCCCAGACGGGAAGAATGAAAAACTGTTTTTT. Translating it yields CASIPDGKNEKLFF.

The V and J genes are TRBV2 and TRBJ1-5, with D tentatively TRBD1 (6 bases). This CDR3 region has 12 residues. Trimming removed 4 bases from V and 12 bases from J, with 13 bases in between. CDR1 is SNHLY, CDR2 FYNNEI, per germline. In DNA, the CDR3 is TGTGCCAGCAGTGGATCCCAGGGGTTCCAGCATTTT. Translated: CASSGSQGFQHF.

This clone has a handful of counts. This chain joins TRBV5-1 and TRBJ1-2, with 10 bases fitting TRBD1. The CDR3 extends over 15 amino acids. CDR1 SGHRS and CDR2 YFSETQ come from the germline V gene. Trimming cost V 4 bases and J 3 bases; bases outside gene matches: 6. CDR3 DNA: TGCGCCAGCAGCCTCGGACAGGGGGTCGACTATGGCTACACCTTC. Protein: CASSLGQGVDYGYTF. The full variable domain, with the rest looked up from reference TRBV5-1 and TRBJ1-2, is KAGVTQTPRYLIKTRGQQVTLSCSPISGHRSVSWYQQTPGQGLQFLFEYFSETQRNKGNFPGRFSGRQFSNSRSEMNVSTLELGDSALYLCASSLGQGVDYGYTFGSGTRLTVV.

The chain has TRBV6-5 and TRBJ2-7; 7 bases align to TRBD2. CDR1 is MNHEY and CDR2 is SVGAGI in the germline V gene. This CDR3 is 15 amino acids long. The V segment lost 5 bases and the J segment 1 base; nucleotides outside the gene matches: 8. The CDR3 is CASSTGTTGSYEQYF. The CDR3 region has the DNA TGTGCCAGCAGTACCGGGACTACTGGTTCCTACGAGCAGTACTTC.

V usage is TRBV28 and J usage is TRBJ1-1; D uncertain. Germline V lookup: CDR1 MDHEN, CDR2 SYDVKM. Trimming took 5 bases from V and 9 from J, leaving 1 base between them. CDR3 length equals 8 residues. CDR3 residues: CASSKAFF. Written as DNA, the CDR3 is TGTGCCAGCAGTAAAGCTTTCTTT.

V usage is TRBV11-2 and J usage is TRBJ2-3, with D unresolved. The V end lost 2 bases, the J end lost 5 bases, and 11 bases lay between the germline ends. The CDR3 runs to 14 residues. The V gene's germline CDR1 is SGHAT and CDR2 FQNNGV. The CDR3 nucleotides read TGTGCCAGCAGCTTAAGTGCGTCGGGAGATACGCAGTATTTT. This encodes CASSLSASGDTQYF.

The chain carries TRBV9 and TRBJ1-1, with D possibly being TRBD1 (5 bases). The germline V and J ends were trimmed by 1 base and 0 bases, with 7 bases remaining between them. Looked up from germline, CDR1 is SGDLS and CDR2 is YYNGEE. The CDR3 covers 14 residues. The CDR3 loop is CASSVQGMNTEAFF. In nucleotides, the CDR3 is TGTGCCAGCAGCGTACAGGGAATGAACACTGAAGCTTTCTTT.

The sample holds a few counts of this clone. V and J are TRBV18 and TRBJ1-2; TRBD1 agrees at 7 bases. CDR3 length equals 14 residues. In germline, CDR1 is KGHSH, CDR2 LQKENI. The junction had 6 bases not matched to a gene; V was cut back by 6 bases and J by 2 bases. CDR3 bases: TGTGCCAGCTCCCTCGGACAGGCCAACTATGGCTACACCTTC. Translating gives CASSLGQANYGYTF.

The chain carries TRBV5-8 and TRBJ1-2; TRBD1 matches at 7 bases. Germline assignment: CDR1 SGHTS and CDR2 YDEGEE. CDR3 length equals 15 residues. J lost 7 bases, V lost 6 bases, and 15 bases had no gene match. The CDR3 sequence: CASNPTSTGVGGYTF. Written as DNA, the CDR3 is TGTGCCAGCAATCCCACATCCACAGGGGTTGGTGGCTACACCTTC.

J is TRBJ2-6 and V is TRBV6-6; the D gene is possibly TRBD1 (5 bases). V gave up 3 bases and J gave up 2 bases, with 11 bases separating them. The CDR3 runs 16 residues. Germline assignment: CDR1 MNHNY and CDR2 SVGAGI (reference sequence). In DNA form, the CDR3 reads TGTGCCAGCAGTTATCGAATAGGGGCTGGGGCCAACGTCCTGACTTTC. Translation gives CASSYRIGAGANVLTF.

J is TRBJ2-5 and V is TRBV7-9; D not certain. Looked up from germline, CDR1 is SEHNR and CDR2 is FQNEAQ (reference sequence). V lost 3 bases and J 5 bases, leaving 7 bases between the germline ends. The CDR3 is made up of 12 amino acids. This chain's CDR3 is CASSFDVETQYF. In DNA form, the CDR3 reads TGTGCCAGCAGCTTCGACGTGGAGACCCAGTACTTC. Based on the CDR3 plus reference TRBV7-9 and TRBJ2-5, the full variable domain is DTGVSQNPRHKITKRGQNVTFRCDPISEHNRLYWYRQTLGQGPEFLTYFQNEAQLEKSRLLSDRFSAERPKGSFSTLEIQRTEQGDSAMYLCASSFDVETQYFGPGTRLLVL.

The rearrangement uses TRBV7-8 and TRBJ2-1, with D maybe TRBD2 (6 bases). V was clipped by 0 bases and J by 9 bases, with 9 bases between them. The CDR3 runs 13 residues. Germline V gene data show CDR1 as SGHVS and CDR2 as FQNEAQ. CDR3 DNA: TGTGCCAGCAGCTTAGCGCGGGACTCTGAGCAGTTCTTC. This gives the protein CASSLARDSEQFF.

The V call is TRBV28, the J call TRBJ2-6; D is possibly TRBD1 (7 bases). CDR3 length equals 15 residues. Germline V gives CDR1 MDHEN, CDR2 SYDVKM. V lost 6 bases to trimming and J lost 7 bases, with 16 bases between them. Here the CDR3 DNA reads TGTGCCAGCAGATACCAGGGGGGTAGAGCCAACGTCCTGACTTTC. The encoded protein is CASRYQGGRANVLTF.

This rearrangement joins TRBV2 to TRBJ2-3; D not resolved. Trimming removed 6 bases from V and 5 bases from J, with 12 bases in between. The germline V gene has CDR1 SNHLY and CDR2 FYNNEI. This CDR3 is 13 amino acids long. The CDR3 region is CASRRQVEDTQYF. CDR3 bases: TGTGCCAGCAGGAGGCAGGTTGAAGATACGCAGTATTTT.

The rearrangement links TRBV2 to TRBJ1-1, with D unclear. This CDR3 comprises 13 residues. Between the trimmed V and J ends, which lost 0 bases and 5 bases, there was a span of 7 bases. Germline CDR1 is SNHLY and CDR2 is FYNNEI. The CDR3 region is CASSEAPWTEAFF. Here the CDR3 DNA reads TGTGCCAGCAGTGAAGCTCCATGGACTGAAGCTTTCTTT.

This clone appeared once. The rearrangement joins TRBV29-1 to TRBJ1-1, with TRBD1 as a possible D gene (6 bases). The V gene's germline CDR1 is SQVTM and CDR2 ANQGSEA. The CDR3 has 11 residues. The V end was cut by 0 bases, the J end by 8 bases, with 7 bases between. DNA of the CDR3: TGCAGCGTTGAAGATACAGGGGAAGCTTTCTTT. This codes for CSVEDTGEAFF.

The chain has TRBV6-6 and TRBJ1-2; 8 bases match TRBD1. The CDR3 sequence is 13 residues long. Germline V gene data show CDR1 as MNHNY and CDR2 as SVGAGI (reference sequence). V shed 6 bases, J shed 6 bases, and the junction held 6 bases outside the gene matches. The CDR3 nucleotides are TGTGCCAGCAGCCAGGGGGCGCATAATGGCTACACCTTC. This translates into CASSQGAHNGYTF.

V usage is TRBV30 and J usage is TRBJ2-3; unclear D gene. The CDR3 spans 14 residues. In germline, CDR1 is GTSNPN, CDR2 SVGIG (reference sequence). V dropped 4 bases and J dropped 3 bases, with 14 bases sitting between them. CDR3 protein: CAWKLLTLTDTQYF. CDR3 nucleotides: TGTGCCTGGAAACTCTTAACTTTGACAGATACGCAGTATTTT.

The chain combines TRBV5-8 with TRBJ2-1; D may be TRBD1 (5 bases). The CDR3 is 15 amino acids. V was clipped by 0 bases and J by 4 bases, with 11 bases between them. In germline, CDR1 is SGHTS, CDR2 YDEGEE. CDR3 nucleotides: TGTGCCAGCAGCTTGGGGGGCTCTCCTTACAATGAGCAGTTCTTC. This translates into CASSLGGSPYNEQFF.

This clone was detected only once. The CDR3 reads CASSLRLADNNEQFF. The CDR3 DNA reads as TGTGCCAGCAGTTTACGACTAGCGGACAACAATGAGCAGTTCTTC. The chain recombines TRBV6-5 with TRBJ2-1; 9 bases agree with TRBD2. In germline, CDR1 is MNHEY, CDR2 SVGAGI. The CDR3 is 15 residues long. The junction had 6 bases not matched to a gene; V was cut back by 4 bases and J by 5 bases.

The genes are TRBV18 and TRBJ2-2; 8 nucleotides agree with TRBD1. CDR1 and CDR2 (germline): KGHSH, LQKENI. The CDR3 loop spans 13 amino acids. V lost 6 bases, J lost 11 bases, and 8 bases stayed unmatched. CDR3 sequence reads: CASSHPDRGELFF. Written as DNA, the CDR3 is TGTGCCAGCTCGCATCCCGACAGGGGAGAGCTGTTTTTT.